A selection of T cell receptor beta chains follows, all from one sample in a study of blood T cells in healthy people across ages. TCRdb re-called the 5' RACE reads through MiXCR, storing one row per CDR3 protein. This repertoire shows 1.5 million to 1.9 million distinct CDR3 sequences, roughly 43% found once; its top ten account for just over 4%. Sequences were obtained from blood. The source is a woman aged 18-35 years in good health. CDR3s include the opening cysteine and the closing phenylalanine or tryptophan. The order of the fields is V gene, J gene, CDR3 length, D gene, clone size, CDR3 DNA, CDR3 protein. A D gene is named only where the DNA matches it firmly. Size tells how often a clone was seen (once, few, many) or the class of an expanded clone, and some rows leave it out.

>TRBV28|TRBJ2-1|15|TRBD1|NA
TGTGCCAGTGAACCCTGGACAGGGGGGTACAATGAGCAGTTCTTC
CASEPWTGGYNEQFF
>TRBV4-1|TRBJ2-5|18|TRBD2|NA
TGCGCCAGCAGCCAAGATGGGGCTAGCGGGGGGGCGGGTAATGGGCAGTACTTC
CASSQDGASGGAGNGQYF
>TRBV24-1|TRBJ2-3|13|NA|few
TGTGCCACCAGTGATTTTCCGGCAGATACGCAGTATTTT
CATSDFPADTQYF
>TRBV12-3/TRBV12-4|TRBJ2-5|19|TRBD2|NA
TGTGCCAGCAGTTTAGACCCGCCTAGCGGGGGGGCAACTCGAGAGACCCAGTACTTC
CASSLDPPSGGATRETQYF
>TRBV30|TRBJ1-2|13|NA|few
TGTGCCTGGAGTGTCGCCCACCCCGGGGGCTACACCTTC
CAWSVAHPGGYTF
>TRBV5-6|TRBJ2-1|13|TRBD2|NA
TGTGCCAGCAGCTTGCCTAGCGGGGGTGAGCAGTTCTTC
CASSLPSGGEQFF
>TRBV12-3/TRBV12-4|TRBJ1-4|13|TRBD1|many
TGTGCCAGCAGAGCCCACAGGGGGGGAAAACTGTTTTTT
CASRAHRGGKLFF
>TRBV10-3|TRBJ1-5|14|NA|few
TGTGCCATCAGTGGGGGGGGGCTCAATCAGCCCCAGCATTTT
CAISGGGLNQPQHF
>TRBV29-1|TRBJ2-7|12|NA|NA
TGCAGCGTTGTAGGTGAAGACTACGAGCAGTACTTC
CSVVGEDYEQYF
>TRBV20-1|TRBJ2-3|13|NA|NA
TGCAGTGCTAGCGGTCCTAGCACAGATACGCAGTATTTT
CSASGPSTDTQYF
>TRBV7-3|TRBJ2-5|17|NA|NA
TGTGCCAGCAGCACCGGGGCGCTTGGTGGGGACCAAGAGACCCAGTACTTC
CASSTGALGGDQETQYF
>TRBV2|TRBJ1-2|15|NA|NA
TGTGCCAGCAGTGAAACCGGACAGACACATAGTGGCTACACCTTC
CASSETGQTHSGYTF
>TRBV20-1|TRBJ2-7|13|NA|NA
TGCAGTGCTAGAGACAAGGAGAAATACGAGCAGTACTTC
CSARDKEKYEQYF
>TRBV12-3/TRBV12-4|TRBJ1-5|13|NA|many
TGTGCCAGCAGCGTAGGGAGCAATCAGCCCCAGCATTTT
CASSVGSNQPQHF
>TRBV9|TRBJ2-5|16|NA|NA
TGTGCCAGCAGCGTAGGCCCACAGGTATTCCAAGAGACCCAGTACTTC
CASSVGPQVFQETQYF
>TRBV5-6|TRBJ2-1|15|TRBD2|NA
TGTGCCAGCAGCTCTATCCAGCGGGGTGGTGTTGAGCAGTTCTTC
CASSSIQRGGVEQFF
>TRBV5-1|TRBJ2-1|14|NA|few
TGCGCCAGCATCCCGGAGGCTAACTACAATGAGCAGTTCTTC
CASIPEANYNEQFF
>TRBV27|TRBJ1-3|15|TRBD1|NA
TGTGCCAGCAGCGAGGACAGGGGGCGGAGAAACACCATATATTTT
CASSEDRGRRNTIYF
>TRBV7-6|TRBJ1-2|14|TRBD1|once
TGTGCCAGCAGCATGGGACAGGGCGCGGGAGGCTACACCTTC
CASSMGQGAGGYTF
>TRBV7-2|TRBJ2-1|13|NA|few
TGTGCCAGCAGCTTAGGCGCAGCTGATGAGCAGTTCTTC
CASSLGAADEQFF
>TRBV6-1|TRBJ2-3|15|NA|NA
TGTGCCAGCAGGGACCCGGGATTCCGCACAGATACGCAGTATTTT
CASRDPGFRTDTQYF
>TRBV4-3|TRBJ2-5|17|TRBD2|NA
TGCGCCAGCAGCCGGAGGACTAGCGGAGTTGCCTACAATGAGCAGTACTTC
CASSRRTSGVAYNEQYF
>TRBV12-3/TRBV12-4|TRBJ2-2|15|NA|NA
TGTGCCGGCAGTTTTACGCGGACAAACACCGGGGAGCTGTTTTTT
CAGSFTRTNTGELFF
>TRBV20-1|TRBJ2-7|12|NA|few
TGCAGTGCTAGCTTGGACCGTTCCGAGCAGTACTTC
CSASLDRSEQYF
>TRBV4-3|TRBJ2-7|14|NA|NA
TGCGCCAGCAGCCAAGAGAGCTTTTACAATGAGCAGTACTTC
CASSQESFYNEQYF
>TRBV12-3/TRBV12-4|TRBJ2-1|14|NA|few
TGTGCCAGCAGTTTACAAGTGAACTACAATGAGCAGTTCTTC
CASSLQVNYNEQFF
>TRBV6-2/TRBV6-3|TRBJ1-1|16|NA|few
TGTGCCAGCAGTTACTCGAGCACCCGAGGGAACACTGAAGCTTTCTTT
CASSYSSTRGNTEAFF
>TRBV12-3/TRBV12-4|TRBJ2-1|14|TRBD2|few
TGTGCCAGCAGTTTTGGACTAGCTTTCGATGAGCAGTTCTTC
CASSFGLAFDEQFF
>TRBV20-1|TRBJ1-1|12|NA|many
TGCAGTGCCACGCTTGGGGACACTGAAGCTTTCTTT
CSATLGDTEAFF
>TRBV5-1|TRBJ2-7|14|NA|few
TGCGCCAGCAGCTTGGGTTTCGGGAGATACGAGCAGTACTTC
CASSLGFGRYEQYF
>TRBV2|TRBJ1-2|12|NA|NA
TGTGCCAGCAGTGAATTCGTTCAGGGCTACACCTTC
CASSEFVQGYTF
>TRBV12-3/TRBV12-4|TRBJ2-3|14|NA|NA
TGTGCCAGCAGTGTAGGGCATTCCACAGATACGCAGTATTTT
CASSVGHSTDTQYF
>TRBV7-9|TRBJ1-5|15|TRBD1|NA
TGTGCCAGCAGCCGACAGGGAGCTTACAATCAGCCCCAGCATTTT
CASSRQGAYNQPQHF
>TRBV25-1|TRBJ1-5|13|NA|NA
TGTGCCAGCAGTGTAGGTTTCGTTCAGCCCCAGCATTTT
CASSVGFVQPQHF
>TRBV6-2/TRBV6-3|TRBJ2-1|15|TRBD1|once
TGTGCCAGCAACCGCGGACAGGGGGGCTACAATGAGCAGTTCTTT
CASNRGQGGYNEQFF
>TRBV20-1|TRBJ2-1|17|TRBD1|NA
TGCAGTGCCACGAACCTCCGACAGGGGGCGGATATGAATGAGCAGTTCTTC
CSATNLRQGADMNEQFF
>TRBV20-1|TRBJ2-1|14|NA|few
TGCAGTGCTGATCGGACAGGAGGGTACAATGAGCAGTTCTTC
CSADRTGGYNEQFF
>TRBV6-2/TRBV6-3|TRBJ2-7|14|NA|few
TGTGCCAGCAGTTATGGCAGTGGATTCTACGAGCAGTACTTC
CASSYGSGFYEQYF
>TRBV10-3|TRBJ1-1|15|NA|few
TGTGCCATCAGTGAGTCGATTGGAGGGGTCACTGAAGCTTTCTTT
CAISESIGGVTEAFF
>TRBV12-3/TRBV12-4|TRBJ2-3|15|TRBD1|NA
TGTGCCAGCAGTTCCCCCGGGACAGTCACAGATACGCAGTATTTT
CASSSPGTVTDTQYF
>TRBV7-2|TRBJ2-7|15|TRBD1|NA
TGTGCCAGCAGCTTCGACAGGGGCTCCTACAATGAGCAGTACTTC
CASSFDRGSYNEQYF
>TRBV3-1|TRBJ1-4|12|TRBD1|NA
TGTGCCAGCAGCCTTCTGGACAGGGGATTGTTTTTT
CASSLLDRGLFF
>TRBV6-1|TRBJ2-5|15|TRBD1|NA
TGTGCCAGCAGTGATATACAGGGGGCGTGGGAGACCCAGTACTTC
CASSDIQGAWETQYF
>TRBV6-5|TRBJ1-1|15|NA|NA
TGTGCCAGCAGTTACTCGGTGCCGGGCTCGACAGAAGCTTTCTTT
CASSYSVPGSTEAFF
>TRBV11-2|TRBJ2-1|16|TRBD2|NA
TGTGCCAGCAGCTTCGTCCTAGCGGGGGGATACAACGAGCAGTTCTTC
CASSFVLAGGYNEQFF
>TRBV10-3|TRBJ2-1|13|TRBD1|many
TGTGCCAGCACGACAGGGACGGCCAATGAGCAGTTCTTC
CASTTGTANEQFF
>TRBV29-1|TRBJ2-6|16|NA|many
TGCAGCGTTAAGTTGAAAGGTGGTCGGGGGGCCAACGTCCTGACTTTC
CSVKLKGGRGANVLTF
>TRBV3-1|TRBJ2-1|13|NA|few
TGTGCCAGCAAGGACGGAGCACGCAATGAGCAGTTCTTC
CASKDGARNEQFF
>TRBV5-1|TRBJ1-2|14|NA|NA
TGCGCCAGCAGCTCGGATTGGACAGCGGATGGCTACACCTTC
CASSSDWTADGYTF
>TRBV12-2|TRBJ2-7|15|NA|NA
TGTGCAAGTCGCTACGAGGACACCGGGTTTCGCGAGCAGTACTTC
CASRYEDTGFREQYF
>TRBV9|TRBJ2-1|15|TRBD2|NA
TGTGCCAGCAGCGGCGAGCGGGGGGTGGACAATGAGCAGTTCTTC
CASSGERGVDNEQFF
>TRBV20-1|TRBJ2-7|14|TRBD2|NA
TGCAGTGCCCGGGGGGTTTGGGCGTCCTACGAGCAGTACTTC
CSARGVWASYEQYF
>TRBV6-2/TRBV6-3|TRBJ1-2|14|NA|NA
TGTGCCAGCAGTTACAAATGGGCTAACTATGGCTACACCTTC
CASSYKWANYGYTF
>TRBV27|TRBJ2-1|16|TRBD2|few
TGTGCCAGCAGCAAACTAGCGGGAGGATCCCACAATGAGCAGTTCTTC
CASSKLAGGSHNEQFF
>TRBV20-1|TRBJ1-5|13|NA|NA
TGCAGTGCTGTTGGCCAGACTAATCAGCCCCAGCATTTT
CSAVGQTNQPQHF
>TRBV6-1|TRBJ1-1|13|NA|NA
TGTGCCAGCATACTTGAGGGGAACACTGAAGCTTTCTTT
CASILEGNTEAFF
>TRBV7-9|TRBJ1-4|14|NA|NA
TGTGCCAGCAGCTTAGTTGGGGATGGTGAAAAACTGTTTTTT
CASSLVGDGEKLFF
>TRBV20-1|TRBJ2-2|15|NA|NA
TGCAGTGCAACGAAACCCGGGACGAACACCGGGGAGCTGTTTTTT
CSATKPGTNTGELFF
>TRBV20-1|TRBJ2-7|13|NA|few
TGCAGTGCTAGAGTAGTCGCGAACTACGAGCAGTACTTC
CSARVVANYEQYF